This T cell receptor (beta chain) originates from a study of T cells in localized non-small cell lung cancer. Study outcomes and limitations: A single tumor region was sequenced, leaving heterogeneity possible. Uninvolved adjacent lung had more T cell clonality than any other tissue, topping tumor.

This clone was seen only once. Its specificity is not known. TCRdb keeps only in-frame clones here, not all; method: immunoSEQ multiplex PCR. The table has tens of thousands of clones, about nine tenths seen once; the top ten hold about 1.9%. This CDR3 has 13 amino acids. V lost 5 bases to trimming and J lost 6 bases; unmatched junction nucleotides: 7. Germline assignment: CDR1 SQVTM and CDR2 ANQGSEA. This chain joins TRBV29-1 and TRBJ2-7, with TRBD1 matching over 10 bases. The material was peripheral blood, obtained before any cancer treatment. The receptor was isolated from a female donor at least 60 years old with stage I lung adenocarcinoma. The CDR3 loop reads CSVLGTGVSEQYF. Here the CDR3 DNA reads TGCAGCGTTCTTGGGACAGGGGTCTCCGAGCAGTACTTC.